Following are 11 T cell receptor beta chains from one sample sequenced in a study of T cell repertoires in cytomegalovirus infection. TCRdb re-analysed the reads in MiXCR, keeping a single row per CDR3 protein. The table has approximately 290,000 distinct CDR3 sequences, around 25% seen once. The sequenced material came from PBMCs. Every receptor here comes from a human donor in good health (CMV status not recorded). Some clones in this sample may be carry-over from other donors' samples.

In this sample, this clonotype turned up many times. J is TRBJ2-1 and V is TRBV7-8, with TRBD2 identical over 13 bases. The CDR3 contains 15 residues. V gave up 5 bases and J gave up 4 bases; unmatched junction bases: 2. Germline CDR1 is SGHVS and CDR2 is FQNEAQ. The CDR3 sequence: CASSRTSGGYNEQFF. DNA for the CDR3: TGTGCCAGCAGCCGGACTAGCGGGGGATACAATGAGCAGTTCTTC.

This clonotype was seen a handful of times. V and J are TRBV28 and TRBJ1-1; D is undetermined. The CDR3 is 12 residues long. Trimming took off 1 base at V and 6 bases at J, with 6 bases between the two ends. CDR1 and CDR2 (germline): MDHEN, SYDVKM. The CDR3 loop is CASSLFHAEAFF. CDR3 nucleotides: TGTGCCAGCAGTTTATTCCATGCTGAAGCTTTCTTT.

This clonotype was counted only a few times. As DNA, the CDR3 is TGTGCCAGCAGTGTGGCCCTCACAGATACGCAGTATTTT. It yields the protein CASSVALTDTQYF. V gene TRBV2 combines with J gene TRBJ2-3, with unresolved D. V was cut by 4 bases and J by 2 bases, with 7 bases left in between. This CDR3 is built from 13 residues. The germline gives CDR1 SNHLY, CDR2 FYNNEI. The complete variable domain, with remaining parts taken from reference TRBV2 and TRBJ2-3, reads EPEVTQTPSHQVTQMGQEVILRCVPISNHLYFYWYRQILGQKVEFLVSFYNNEISEKSEIFDDQFSVERPDGSNFTLKIRSTKLEDSAMYFCASSVALTDTQYFGPGTRLTVL.

This clonotype was seen a handful of times. V gene TRBV20-1 combines with J gene TRBJ2-2, with TRBD2 identical over 9 bases. This CDR3 has 15 amino acids. CDR1 is DFQATT and CDR2 is SNEGSKA in the germline V gene (reference sequence). Trimming took 3 bases from V and 4 from J; bases not matched to a gene: 6. CDR3: CSASGGRAPTGELFF. The CDR3 DNA reads as TGCAGTGCTAGTGGCGGGAGGGCCCCCACCGGGGAGCTGTTTTTT.

In its sample, this clonotype was seen a few times. This chain connects TRBV20-1 to TRBJ1-2; D is unresolved. Per germline, CDR1 DFQATT and CDR2 SNEGSKA (reference sequence). The CDR3 runs to 13 residues. Deletions cut 5 bases from V and 5 bases from J, with 15 bases between. For the CDR3, the DNA is TGCAGTGCTCCTCTAGAGACCAATTATGGCTACACCTTC. Translating it yields CSAPLETNYGYTF.

The rearrangement uses TRBV7-9 and TRBJ2-3, with 9 bases aligning to TRBD2. Per the germline V gene, CDR1 is SEHNR and CDR2 is FQNEAQ (reference sequence). The trim removed 5 bases at V and 3 bases at J, leaving 18 bases unmatched. The CDR3 is 19 amino acids. The CDR3 loop is CASSLSLHMSGRRTDTQYF. CDR3 nucleotides: TGTGCCAGCAGCCTTTCACTTCACATGAGCGGGAGGCGTACAGATACGCAGTATTTT.

This clonotype was detected only a few times. The chain joins TRBV15 to TRBJ2-3; D perhaps matches TRBD2 (5 bases). V lost 5 bases and J 1 base, leaving 10 bases between the germline ends. Germline V gene lookup returns CDR1 LNHNV and CDR2 YYDKDF (reference sequence). This CDR3 is built from 14 residues. The CDR3 reads CATSDPRGTDTQYF. The CDR3 nucleotides read TGTGCCACCAGCGACCCGAGGGGCACAGATACGCAGTATTTT.

The chain uses TRBV2 and TRBJ2-3; TRBD2 matches 12 bases. CDR3 length equals 13 residues. Per germline, CDR1 SNHLY and CDR2 FYNNEI. The V segment lost 7 bases and the J segment 7 bases; nucleotides outside the gene matches: 3. The CDR3 here is CASMTSGGNTQYF. Here the CDR3 DNA reads TGTGCCAGCATGACTAGCGGGGGTAATACGCAGTATTTT.

The chain is built from TRBV20-1 and TRBJ2-5; the D gene is possibly TRBD1 (6 bases). This CDR3 region has 15 residues. The germline CDR1 and CDR2 sequences are DFQATT and SNEGSKA (reference sequence). The V and J ends lost 6 bases and 3 bases respectively, with 20 bases between them. CDR3 loop: CSAIIVGDTKETQYF. In DNA form, the CDR3 reads TGCAGTGCCATCATCGTCGGGGACACTAAAGAGACCCAGTACTTC.

This clonotype was detected many times. The rearrangement joins TRBV28 to TRBJ1-2, with D possibly TRBD1 on 5 matching bases. Germline V gene data show CDR1 as MDHEN and CDR2 as SYDVKM. The length of the CDR3 is 12 residues. Trimming removed 6 bases from V and 4 bases from J, with 9 bases in between. CDR3 loop: CASRGTGYGYTF. DNA for the CDR3: TGTGCCAGCAGGGGGACTGGCTATGGCTACACCTTC.

This clonotype was observed once. The chain links TRBV10-3 to TRBJ2-5, with 9 bases that match TRBD2. J was trimmed by 2 bases and V by 7 bases; bases with no gene match: 2. Germline V gives CDR1 ENHRY, CDR2 SYGVKD. CDR3 length: 13 amino acids. The CDR3, as DNA: TGTGCCATCACGGCGGGGGGGCAAGAGACCCAGTACTTC. This encodes CAITAGGQETQYF.